The clone carrying this T cell receptor (beta chain) has more than one count but fewer than ten. Its antigen is unknown. The CDR3 is 14 residues long. The germline gives CDR1 SGHVS, CDR2 FNYEAQ. V lost 4 bases, J lost 9 bases, and 16 bases lay in between. From the reads, TCRdb called clonotypes with MiXCR, one entry per CDR3 protein. The table includes about 770,000 distinct CDR3 sequences, around 29% detected once. The sample comes from a study of T cell repertoires in cytomegalovirus infection. Background on the study: Epitope selection comprised recently identified HLA-C-restricted CMV epitopes and well-studied HLA-B-restricted CMV epitopes. Indications of both CMV infection and matching HLA type were provided by public TCR beta signatures. Study-wide points: The cumulative frequency of public TCR beta families identified carriers of CMV plus the relevant HLA. HLA-C-restricted CMV clonotypes gave the most frequent clonotype in two of eight donors.

The receptor's source is a human donor in good health (CMV status not recorded). Some clones in this sample may be carry-over from other donors' samples. Material: cultured CD8+ T cells from PBMCs, obtained from culture after CMV antigen stimulation. The chain is built from TRBV7-6 and TRBJ2-1; possibly TRBD2 for D (5 bases). The CDR3 region has the DNA TGTGCCAGCAGCTCAGGACTCCTTTCGTCTGAGCAGTTCTTC. This translates into CASSSGLLSSEQFF. The full variable domain, completed using reference TRBV7-6 and TRBJ2-1, is GAGVSQSPRYKVTKRGQDVALRCDPISGHVSLYWYRQALGQGPEFLTYFNYEAQQDKSGLPNDRFSAERPEGSISTLTIQRTEQRDSAMYRCASSSGLLSSEQFFGPGTRLTVL.